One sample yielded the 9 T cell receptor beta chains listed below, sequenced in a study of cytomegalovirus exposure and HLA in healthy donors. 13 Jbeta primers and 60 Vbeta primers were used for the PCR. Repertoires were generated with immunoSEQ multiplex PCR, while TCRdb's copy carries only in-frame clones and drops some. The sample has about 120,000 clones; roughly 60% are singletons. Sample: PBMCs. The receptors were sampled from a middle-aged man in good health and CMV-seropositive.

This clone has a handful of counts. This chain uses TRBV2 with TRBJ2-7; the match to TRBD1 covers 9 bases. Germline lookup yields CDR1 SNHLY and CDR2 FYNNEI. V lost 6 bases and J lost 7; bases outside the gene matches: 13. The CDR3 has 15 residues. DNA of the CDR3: TGTGCCAGCAGGAGGACAGGGGTACAGGGGATGGAGCAGTACTTC. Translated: CASRRTGVQGMEQYF.

The chain's CDR3 is CASSLGQGDGYTF. CDR3 sequence (DNA): TGTGCCAGCAGCCTCGGACAGGGAGATGGCTACACCTTC. This rearrangement joins TRBV5-6 to TRBJ1-2; 8 bases align to TRBD1. Losses at the gene ends were 4 bases for V and 6 bases for J; bases not matched to a gene: 5. Germline V gene lookup returns CDR1 SGHDT and CDR2 YYEEEE. The CDR3 runs to 13 residues.

The CDR3 bases are TGTGCCAGCAGTGAAGGTACAGGGGCACAAGAAAAACTGTTTTTT. Translated: CASSEGTGAQEKLFF. The rearrangement links TRBV6-1 to TRBJ1-4; 7 bases are shared with TRBD1. After removal of 1 base from V and 8 bases from J, the junction contained 7 bases not matched to a gene. The CDR3 spans 15 residues. Germline lookup yields CDR1 MNHNS and CDR2 SASEGT.

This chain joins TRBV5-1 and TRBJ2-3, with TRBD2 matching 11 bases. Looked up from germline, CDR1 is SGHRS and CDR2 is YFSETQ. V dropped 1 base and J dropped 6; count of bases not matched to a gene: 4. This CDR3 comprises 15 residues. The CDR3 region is CASSLLAGGDDTQYF. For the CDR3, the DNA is TGCGCCAGCAGCTTGTTAGCGGGAGGGGACGATACGCAGTATTTT. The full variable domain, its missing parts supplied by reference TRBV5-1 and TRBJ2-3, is KAGVTQTPRYLIKTRGQQVTLSCSPISGHRSVSWYQQTPGQGLQFLFEYFSETQRNKGNFPGRFSGRQFSNSRSEMNVSTLELGDSALYLCASSLLAGGDDTQYFGPGTRLTVL.

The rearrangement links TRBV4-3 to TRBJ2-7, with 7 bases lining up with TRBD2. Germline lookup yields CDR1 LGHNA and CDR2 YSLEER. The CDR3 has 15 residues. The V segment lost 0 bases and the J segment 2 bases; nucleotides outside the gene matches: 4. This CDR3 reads CASSQDRSGAYEQYF. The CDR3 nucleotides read TGCGCCAGCAGCCAAGATCGAAGCGGGGCCTACGAGCAGTACTTC.

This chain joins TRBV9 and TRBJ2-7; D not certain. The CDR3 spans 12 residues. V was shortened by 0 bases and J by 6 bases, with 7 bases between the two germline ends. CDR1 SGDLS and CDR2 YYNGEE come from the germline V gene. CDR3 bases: TGTGCCAGCAGCGTAGGGAGTTCCGAGCAGTACTTC. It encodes CASSVGSSEQYF.

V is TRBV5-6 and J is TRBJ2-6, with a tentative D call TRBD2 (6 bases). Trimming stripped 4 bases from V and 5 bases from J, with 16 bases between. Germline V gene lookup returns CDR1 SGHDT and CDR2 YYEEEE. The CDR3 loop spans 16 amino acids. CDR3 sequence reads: CASSAGLLLWANVLTF. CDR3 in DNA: TGTGCCAGCAGCGCGGGACTGTTGCTCTGGGCCAACGTCCTGACTTTC.

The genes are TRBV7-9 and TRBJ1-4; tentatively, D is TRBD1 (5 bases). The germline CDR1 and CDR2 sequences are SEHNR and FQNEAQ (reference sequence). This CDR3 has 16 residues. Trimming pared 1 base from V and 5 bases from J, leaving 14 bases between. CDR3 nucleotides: TGTGCCAGCAGCTTAGACGGGGCGGGGCTGAATGAAAAACTGTTTTTT. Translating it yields CASSLDGAGLNEKLFF.

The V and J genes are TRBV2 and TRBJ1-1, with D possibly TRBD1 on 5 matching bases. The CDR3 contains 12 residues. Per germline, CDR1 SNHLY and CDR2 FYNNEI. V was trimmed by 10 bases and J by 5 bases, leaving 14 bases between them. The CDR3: CATGGGRTEAFF. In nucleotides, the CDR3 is TGTGCCACTGGGGGAGGGAGGACTGAAGCTTTCTTT.